The rows below give T cell receptor beta chains drawn from one sample of a study of beta chain features in type 1 diabetes. Only in-frame clones appear in the TCRdb table, and some are missing; sequencing was by immunoSEQ multiplex PCR. The table includes fewer than 250,000 clones, roughly an eighth detected once. The sequenced material came from naive CD4+ T cells from blood. The receptors shown here come from a woman aged 40 to 50 in good health. Both conserved end residues are trimmed from each CDR3.

V gene: TRBV5-1; J gene: TRBJ2-1; CDR3 protein: ASSATGTEYNEQF
V gene: TRBV6-5; J gene: TRBJ2-7; CDR3 protein: ASRGGRGVYEQY
V gene: TRBV6-4; J gene: TRBJ2-6; CDR3 protein: ASTSGSGANVLT
V gene: TRBV5-6; J gene: TRBJ2-1; CDR3 protein: ASSSVLVFGEQF
V gene: TRBV2; J gene: TRBJ1-2; CDR3 protein: ASSDGGTYGYT
V gene: TRBV14; J gene: TRBJ2-1; CDR3 protein: ASSRYRDRVYNEQF
V gene: TRBV7-2; J gene: TRBJ2-7; CDR3 protein: ASSFTSGGAAEQY
V gene: TRBV28; J gene: TRBJ2-7; CDR3 protein: AIQDRILYEQY
V gene: TRBV9; J gene: TRBJ2-7; CDR3 protein: ASSSRTGSQY
V gene: TRBV7-8; J gene: TRBJ1-5; CDR3 protein: ASAEQTGGVHNQPQH
V gene: TRBV9; J gene: TRBJ2-3; CDR3 protein: ASSVSSGGTDTQY
V gene: TRBV5-1; J gene: TRBJ2-4; CDR3 protein: ASSLAQGLKNIQY
V gene: TRBV6-4; J gene: TRBJ1-5; CDR3 protein: ASSDSRRGAHQPQH
V gene: TRBV5-1; J gene: TRBJ2-5; CDR3 protein: ASSLSDREETQY
V gene: TRBV5-1; J gene: TRBJ1-6; CDR3 protein: ASSTGQGGSPLH
V gene: TRBV5-4; J gene: TRBJ2-3; CDR3 protein: ASAVSQTDTQY
V gene: TRBV6-5; J gene: TRBJ2-7; CDR3 protein: ASGQGNEQY
V gene: TRBV29-1; J gene: TRBJ2-2; CDR3 protein: SVARANTGELF
V gene: TRBV6-5; J gene: TRBJ2-7; CDR3 protein: ASRDGQKTYEQY
V gene: TRBV7-9; J gene: TRBJ1-2; CDR3 protein: ASSFTAVYGYT
V gene: TRBV5-1; J gene: TRBJ2-7; CDR3 protein: ASSQGQGAYEQY
V gene: TRBV19; J gene: TRBJ2-1; CDR3 protein: ASGGLQRKFEQF
V gene: TRBV5-1; J gene: TRBJ2-7; CDR3 protein: ASSFLAGGAYEQY
V gene: TRBV29-1; J gene: NA; CDR3 protein: SVDRQGTYEQY
V gene: TRBV7-9; J gene: TRBJ2-3; CDR3 protein: ASAPGTRATDTQY
V gene: TRBV19; J gene: TRBJ1-2; CDR3 protein: ASSRQGLHYGYT
V gene: TRBV5-8; J gene: TRBJ2-3; CDR3 protein: ASSWRGAADTQY